These 29 T cell receptor beta chains came from one sample sequenced in a study of cytomegalovirus exposure and HLA in healthy donors. TCRdb's copy holds only in-frame clones and misses some; the assay was immunoSEQ multiplex PCR. The sample contains nearly 80,000 clones, 90% to 95% of which appear only once. Sequencing was carried out using PBMCs. The receptors were sampled from a woman in her 30s in good health and CMV-seronegative.

In the case of this clone: The identical CDR3 is also encoded by other nucleotide sequences in the sample. The CDR3 region is CASSSRTGNTEAFF. CDR3 DNA: TGTGCCAGCAGCTCCCGGACAGGGAACACTGAAGCTTTCTTT. The rearrangement links TRBV7-9 to TRBJ1-1; 7 bases are shared with TRBD1. The CDR3 runs to 14 residues. CDR1 is SEHNR and CDR2 is FQNEAQ in the germline V gene (reference sequence). Losses at the gene ends were 4 bases for V and 1 base for J; bases not matched to a gene: 3.

This clone was recorded only once. The chain recombines TRBV7-9 with TRBJ1-1; no reliable D call. V lost 6 bases to trimming and J lost 2 bases, with 16 bases between them. The germline CDR1 and CDR2 sequences are SEHNR and FQNEAQ (reference sequence). This CDR3 has 15 amino acids. CDR3 in DNA: TGTGCCAGCAGTTCGAAGGCCGGAGCTAACACTGAAGCTTTCTTT. Residues: CASSSKAGANTEAFF.

This clone came up once. The chain carries TRBV5-5 and TRBJ1-4; 7 nucleotides align to TRBD1. CDR1 and CDR2 (germline): SGHKS, YYEKEE (reference sequence). The CDR3 covers 16 residues. V trimming: 3 bases; J trimming: 3 bases; junction bases outside the gene matches: 8. CDR3 coding DNA: TGTGCCAGCAGCTCGCCGAGGGGGCCAGCTAATGAAAAACTGTTTTTT. Its protein is CASSSPRGPANEKLFF.

The chain joins TRBV19 to TRBJ1-5; 9 bases align to TRBD1. The CDR3 consists of 16 residues. J gave up 9 bases and V 3 bases, and 12 bases lay outside the gene matches. Germline V CDR1 and CDR2: LNHDA, SQIVND (reference sequence). The CDR3 DNA is TGTGCCAGTAGTATGGGTTTACCGGGACAGGGCGGGCCCCAGCATTTT. This codes for CASSMGLPGQGGPQHF.

The chain uses TRBV27 and TRBJ1-5; no definite D call. CDR1 is MNHEY and CDR2 is SMNVEV in the germline V gene (reference sequence). Between the trimmed V and J ends, which lost 5 bases and 0 bases, there was a span of 11 bases. CDR3 length: 15 residues. The CDR3 loop reads CASSTGVGSNQPQHF. In DNA, the CDR3 is TGTGCCAGCAGTACCGGGGTGGGTAGCAATCAGCCCCAGCATTTT.

J is TRBJ2-1 and V is TRBV7-9, with TRBD2 matching 7 bases. Germline V gene data show CDR1 as SEHNR and CDR2 as FQNEAQ (reference sequence). CDR3 length: 16 amino acids. Trimming took 3 bases from V and 0 from J; bases not matched to a gene: 5. The DNA for the CDR3 is TGTGCCAGCAGCTTGGAGCGGGGTAGCTCCTACAATGAGCAGTTCTTC. It is translated as CASSLERGSSYNEQFF.

V is TRBV5-1 and J is TRBJ2-1; TRBD2 might be the D (5 bases). CDR3 length equals 16 residues. Germline lookup yields CDR1 SGHRS and CDR2 YFSETQ. V lost 0 bases to trimming and J lost 0 bases, with 10 bases between them. CDR3 in DNA: TGCGCCAGCAGCTTGGTCGGGGTTAGCTCCTACAATGAGCAGTTCTTC. Translation: CASSLVGVSSYNEQFF.

This clone was observed a handful of times. This sequence joins TRBV6-5 and TRBJ2-7; a weak D match, TRBD2 (5 bases). CDR1 is MNHEY, CDR2 SVGAGI, per germline. The CDR3 totals 15 residues. The ends were cut back, 2 bases at V and 1 base at J, with 12 bases in the middle. In nucleotides, the CDR3 is TGTGCCAGCAGTTACGATCGTACGGGGTCCTACGAGCAGTACTTC. Residues: CASSYDRTGSYEQYF.

This sequence joins TRBV5-1 and TRBJ1-2, with TRBD1 identical over 7 bases. Germline V CDR1 and CDR2: SGHRS, YFSETQ. V was pared by 4 bases and J by 14 bases, with 14 bases of the junction left unmatched. This CDR3 region has 13 residues. The CDR3 DNA follows: TGCGCCAGCAGCCAAACCCGGGACAGTGGTGATACCTTC. Protein: CASSQTRDSGDTF.

The genes are TRBV9 and TRBJ2-3; TRBD1 is a possible D gene (5 bases). V was shortened by 3 bases and J by 6 bases, with 20 bases between the two germline ends. This CDR3 has 16 amino acids. Germline V gene data show CDR1 as SGDLS and CDR2 as YYNGEE. The CDR3 nucleotides are TGTGCCAGCAGCGACCCCCTTTTGCAGGGAACGGATACGCAGTATTTT. Protein product: CASSDPLLQGTDTQYF.

In DNA, the CDR3 is TGTGCCAGCAGTTACTCCGGGTTCCAAGAGACCCAGTACTTC. The encoded protein is CASSYSGFQETQYF. The chain is built from TRBV6-5 and TRBJ2-5; D ambiguous. V was shortened by 0 bases and J by 1 base, with 6 bases between the two germline ends. This CDR3 region has 14 residues. The germline V gene encodes CDR1 MNHEY and CDR2 SVGAGI.

This clone was found once. The chain recombines TRBV28 with TRBJ1-6; maybe TRBD1 (6 bases). The CDR3 covers 15 residues. Trimming stripped 2 bases from V and 9 bases from J, with 14 bases between. The germline CDR1 and CDR2 sequences are MDHEN and SYDVKM. The CDR3 DNA is TGTGCCAGCAGTTTACCCAGGGGAAGGGGTTCACCCCTCCACTTT. Residues: CASSLPRGRGSPLHF.

The chain uses TRBV7-8 and TRBJ2-5, with 7 bases identical to TRBD2. Gene TRBJ2-7 matches the end of the DNA better, so the J call may be wrong. The CDR3 extends over 17 amino acids. The germline gives CDR1 SGHVS, CDR2 FQNEAQ. The CDR3 is CASSSRGVGRSSYEQYF. The CDR3 nucleotides read TGTGCCAGCAGCTCCCGGGGGGTGGGACGGAGCTCCTACGAGCAGTACTTC.

V is TRBV7-2 and J is TRBJ2-5, with D maybe TRBD1 (6 bases). V was shortened by 1 base and J by 9 bases, with 21 bases between the two germline ends. This CDR3 region has 16 residues. The germline gives CDR1 SGHTA, CDR2 FQGNSA. The DNA for the CDR3 is TGTGCCAGCAGCTTAGGTGGGACACTAACCCCAAGTTCCCAGTACTTC. Translating it yields CASSLGGTLTPSSQYF.

The CDR3 region is CASSLRRGDTDTQYF. The DNA for the CDR3 is TGTGCCAGCAGCTTACGGCGGGGGGACACAGATACGCAGTATTTT. The chain recombines TRBV5-4 with TRBJ2-3; 8 positions agree with TRBD2. The CDR3 consists of 15 residues. Trimming removed 2 bases from V and 2 bases from J; junction bases left unmatched: 4. Germline CDR1 SGHNT, CDR2 YYREEE (reference sequence).

The chain joins TRBV12-5 to TRBJ2-1, with 11 nucleotides matching TRBD2. The CDR3 spans 15 residues. Germline V CDR1 and CDR2: LGHNT, FRNRAP. The junction had 3 bases not matched to a gene; V was cut back by 2 bases and J by 6 bases. This CDR3 reads CASGLILAGGNEQFF. The CDR3 DNA follows: TGTGCTAGTGGTTTGATTCTAGCGGGAGGCAATGAGCAGTTCTTC.

The chain employs TRBV5-4 and TRBJ2-1, with 11 bases identical to TRBD1. This CDR3 is 16 amino acids long. The V and J ends lost 3 bases and 2 bases, in that order; junction bases with no gene match: 4. The germline gives CDR1 SGHNT, CDR2 YYREEE (reference sequence). CDR3: CASSSRDRGTYNEQFF. The CDR3 DNA reads TGTGCCAGCAGCTCCCGGGACAGGGGGACCTACAATGAGCAGTTCTTC. Together with reference TRBV5-4 and TRBJ2-1, the CDR3 gives the full variable domain: ETGVTQSPTHLIKTRGQQVTLRCSSQSGHNTVSWYQQALGQGPQFIFQYYREEENGRGNFPPRFSGLQFPNYSSELNVNALELDDSALYLCASSSRDRGTYNEQFFGPGTRLTVL.

This chain connects TRBV14 to TRBJ2-7, with a possible D match to TRBD1 (5 bases). This CDR3 comprises 12 residues. CDR1 is SGHDN, CDR2 FVKESK, per germline. Trimming left V 8 bases short and J 2 bases short, with 10 bases between. The CDR3 is CASGRTTYEQYF. CDR3 DNA: TGTGCCAGCGGCAGGACAACCTACGAGCAGTACTTC.

V usage is TRBV5-1 and J usage is TRBJ2-2; D might be TRBD2 (5 bases). The CDR3 has 16 amino acids. The germline CDR1 and CDR2 sequences are SGHRS and YFSETQ. The V gene lost 0 bases and the J gene lost 0 bases, with 9 bases spanning the gap. The CDR3 DNA reads TGCGCCAGCAGCTTGGGGATCGGGACGAACACCGGGGAGCTGTTTTTT. It translates to CASSLGIGTNTGELFF.

This clone appeared a single time. The chain uses TRBV7-3 and TRBJ1-1; TRBD1 matches at 8 bases. CDR3 size: 15 residues. Germline lookup yields CDR1 SGHTA and CDR2 FQGTGA. Losses at the gene ends were 4 bases for V and 4 bases for J; bases not matched to a gene: 8. Here the CDR3 reads CASSSSGGLGTEAFF. The CDR3 DNA reads as TGTGCCAGCAGCTCCTCAGGGGGCCTAGGCACTGAAGCTTTCTTT.

The rearrangement uses TRBV11-2 and TRBJ1-6; D is unclear. Trimming removed 2 bases at V and 6 bases at J, with 14 bases between. This CDR3 contains 16 residues. Germline CDR1 is SGHAT and CDR2 is FQNNGV. DNA of the CDR3: TGTGCCAGCAGCTTAAGGCGGGCCGGAAGTAATTCACCCCTCCACTTT. This encodes CASSLRRAGSNSPLHF.

The chain uses TRBV11-2 and TRBJ2-1; possible D gene TRBD2, 5 bases. Germline V gives CDR1 SGHAT, CDR2 FQNNGV. With 7 bases removed from V and 3 bases from J, the gap between germline ends came to 10 bases. This CDR3 spans 13 amino acids. CDR3 nucleotide sequence: TGTGCCAGCACAGACCGGGACTACAATGAGCAGTTCTTC. Encoded protein: CASTDRDYNEQFF. Filled out from reference TRBV11-2 and TRBJ2-1, the complete variable domain reads EAGVAQSPRYKIIEKRQSVAFWCNPISGHATLYWYQQILGQGPKLLIQFQNNGVVDDSQLPKDRFSAERLKGVDSTLKIQPAKLEDSAVYLCASTDRDYNEQFFGPGTRLTVL.

The chain couples TRBV6-6 to TRBJ2-3, with a possible D match to TRBD2 (6 bases). CDR3 length: 13 residues. Germline lookup yields CDR1 MNHNY and CDR2 SVGAGI (reference sequence). V shed 1 base and J shed 7 bases, with 9 bases lying between them. CDR3 region: CASSYLGGNTQYF. The CDR3 bases are TGTGCCAGCAGTTACTTGGGGGGTAATACGCAGTATTTT.

The gene calls are TRBV5-1 and TRBJ2-5, with D maybe TRBD1 (6 bases). V lost 0 bases and J 14 bases, leaving 26 bases between the germline ends. CDR3 size: 16 residues. Looked up from germline, CDR1 is SGHRS and CDR2 is YFSETQ. The chain's CDR3 is CASSLGVSAGDTRPYF. Written as DNA, the CDR3 is TGCGCCAGCAGCTTGGGGGTCTCGGCAGGGGACACCCGCCCTTACTTC.

This clone was counted a single time. This sequence joins TRBV7-9 and TRBJ2-5, with 7 bases fitting TRBD2. After removal of 6 bases from V and 2 bases from J, the junction contained 3 bases not matched to a gene. Germline V lookup: CDR1 SEHNR, CDR2 FQNEAQ (reference sequence). The CDR3 spans 13 residues. DNA for the CDR3: TGTGCCAGCAGGCCTAGCGGTCAAGAGACCCAGTACTTC. Translation: CASRPSGQETQYF. Together with reference TRBV7-9 and TRBJ2-5, the CDR3 gives the full variable domain: DTGVSQNPRHKITKRGQNVTFRCDPISEHNRLYWYRQTLGQGPEFLTYFQNEAQLEKSRLLSDRFSAERPKGSFSTLEIQRTEQGDSAMYLCASRPSGQETQYFGPGTRLLVL.

This clone has a single count. The chain employs TRBV6-6 and TRBJ1-2; tentative D call: TRBD1 (6 bases). V was cut by 5 bases and J by 8 bases, with 24 bases left in between. From germline, CDR1 is MNHNY and CDR2 SVGAGI (reference sequence). CDR3 length equals 16 residues. The CDR3 here is CASSLTASHRDNGYTF. CDR3 in DNA: TGTGCCAGCAGTCTCACTGCGAGCCACAGGGATAACGGCTACACCTTC.

The chain joins TRBV20-1 to TRBJ1-3; 8 bases line up with TRBD1. Germline CDR1 is DFQATT and CDR2 is SNEGSKA (reference sequence). This CDR3 spans 11 amino acids. Losses at the gene ends were 5 bases for V and 9 bases for J; bases not matched to a gene: 3. Here the CDR3 DNA reads TGCAGTGCTGGACAGGGAGGCACCATATATTTT. Translated: CSAGQGGTIYF.

The V gene is TRBV6-1, the J gene TRBJ2-6; a weak D match, TRBD2 (5 bases). The CDR3 runs 19 residues. The ends were cut back, 4 bases at V and 1 base at J, with 20 bases in the middle. The germline CDR1 and CDR2 sequences are MNHNS and SASEGT. The CDR3 protein is CASSAPAGSYTSGANVLTF. The CDR3 DNA reads TGTGCCAGCAGTGCCCCCGCGGGCAGTTACACATCTGGGGCCAACGTCCTGACTTTC.

The CDR3 DNA follows: TGTGCCAGCAGCCTCGGGGTGTTCTCTGGAAACACCATATATTTT. Protein product: CASSLGVFSGNTIYF. The rearrangement uses TRBV7-2 and TRBJ1-3; D is unresolved. Trimming removed 5 bases at V and 0 bases at J, with 11 bases between. This CDR3 has 15 residues. CDR1 and CDR2 from the germline V gene are SGHTA and FQGNSA.